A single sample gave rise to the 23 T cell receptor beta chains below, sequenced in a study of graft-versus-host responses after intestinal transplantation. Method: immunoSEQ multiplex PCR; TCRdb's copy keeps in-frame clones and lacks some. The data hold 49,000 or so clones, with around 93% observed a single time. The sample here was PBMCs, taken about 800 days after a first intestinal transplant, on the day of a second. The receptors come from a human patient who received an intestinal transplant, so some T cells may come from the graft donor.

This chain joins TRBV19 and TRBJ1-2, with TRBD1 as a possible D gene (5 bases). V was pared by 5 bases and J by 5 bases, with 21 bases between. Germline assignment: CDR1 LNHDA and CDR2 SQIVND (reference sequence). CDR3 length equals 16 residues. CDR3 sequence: CASSFTDRTRSYGYTF. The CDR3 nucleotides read TGTGCCAGTAGTTTTACCGATCGGACACGATCTTATGGCTACACCTTC.

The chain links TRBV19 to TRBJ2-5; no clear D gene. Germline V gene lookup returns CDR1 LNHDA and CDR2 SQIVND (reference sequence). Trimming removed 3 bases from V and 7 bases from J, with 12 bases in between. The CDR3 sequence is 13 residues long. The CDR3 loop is CASSIRAAGTQYF. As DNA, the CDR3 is TGTGCCAGTAGTATTAGGGCCGCTGGGACCCAGTACTTC.

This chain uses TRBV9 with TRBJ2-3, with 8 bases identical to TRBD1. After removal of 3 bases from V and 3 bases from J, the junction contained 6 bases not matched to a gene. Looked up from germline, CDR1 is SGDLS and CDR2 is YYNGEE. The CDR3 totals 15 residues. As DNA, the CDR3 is TGTGCCAGCAGCGCCTTGGACAGGGCGACAGATACGCAGTATTTT. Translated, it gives CASSALDRATDTQYF. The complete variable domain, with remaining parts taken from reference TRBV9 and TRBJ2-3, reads DSGVTQTPKHLITATGQRVTLRCSPRSGDLSVYWYQQSLDQGLQFLIQYYNGEERAKGNILERFSAQQFPDLHSELNLSSLELGDSALYFCASSALDRATDTQYFGPGTRLTVL.

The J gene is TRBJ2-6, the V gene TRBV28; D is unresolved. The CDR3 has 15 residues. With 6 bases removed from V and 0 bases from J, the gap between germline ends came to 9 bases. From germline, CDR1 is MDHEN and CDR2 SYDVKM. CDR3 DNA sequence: TGTGCCAGCAGCCCCGACTCCTCTGGGGCCAACGTCCTGACTTTC. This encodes CASSPDSSGANVLTF.

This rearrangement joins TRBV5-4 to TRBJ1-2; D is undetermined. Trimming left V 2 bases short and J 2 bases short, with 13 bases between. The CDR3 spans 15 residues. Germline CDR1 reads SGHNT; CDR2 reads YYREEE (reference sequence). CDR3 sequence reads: CASSFWFRSNYGYTF. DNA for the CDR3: TGTGCCAGCAGCTTTTGGTTCCGGTCGAACTATGGCTACACCTTC.

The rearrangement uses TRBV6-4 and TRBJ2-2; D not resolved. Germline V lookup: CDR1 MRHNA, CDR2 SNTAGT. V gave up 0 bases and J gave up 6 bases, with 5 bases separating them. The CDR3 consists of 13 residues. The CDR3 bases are TGTGCCAGCAGTGACTCTGATGCCGGGGAGCTGTTTTTT. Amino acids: CASSDSDAGELFF.

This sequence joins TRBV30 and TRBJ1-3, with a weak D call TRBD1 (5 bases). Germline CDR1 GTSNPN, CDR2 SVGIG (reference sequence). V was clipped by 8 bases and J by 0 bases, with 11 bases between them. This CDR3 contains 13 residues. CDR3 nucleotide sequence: TGTGCCGCAGGGCAGAGCTCTGGAAACACCATATATTTT. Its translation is CAAGQSSGNTIYF.

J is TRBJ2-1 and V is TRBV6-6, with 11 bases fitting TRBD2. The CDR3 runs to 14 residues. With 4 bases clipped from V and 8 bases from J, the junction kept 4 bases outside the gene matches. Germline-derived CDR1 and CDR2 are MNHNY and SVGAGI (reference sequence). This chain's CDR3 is CASSFALAGDEQFF. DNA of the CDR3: TGTGCCAGCAGTTTCGCACTAGCGGGAGATGAGCAGTTCTTC.

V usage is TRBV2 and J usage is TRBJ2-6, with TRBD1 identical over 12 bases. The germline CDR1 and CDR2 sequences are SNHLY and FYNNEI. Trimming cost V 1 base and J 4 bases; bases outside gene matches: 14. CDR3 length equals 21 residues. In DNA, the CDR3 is TGTGCCAGCAGTGAAGTTCCTAAGCCGGGACAGGGGGCGAAAGGGGCCAACGTCCTGACTTTC. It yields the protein CASSEVPKPGQGAKGANVLTF.

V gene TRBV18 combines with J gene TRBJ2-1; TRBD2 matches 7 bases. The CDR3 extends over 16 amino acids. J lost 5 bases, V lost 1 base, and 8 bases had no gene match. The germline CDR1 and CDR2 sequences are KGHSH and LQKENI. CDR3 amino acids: CASSPLAGSLDNEQFF. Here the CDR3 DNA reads TGTGCCAGCTCACCACTAGCGGGTTCCCTCGACAATGAGCAGTTCTTC.

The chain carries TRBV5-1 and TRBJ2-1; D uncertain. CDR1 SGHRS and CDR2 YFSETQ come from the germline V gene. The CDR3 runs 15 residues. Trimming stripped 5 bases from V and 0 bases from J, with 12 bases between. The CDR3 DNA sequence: TGCGCCAGCAGACCAACTGGGTCCTCCTACAATGAGCAGTTCTTC. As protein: CASRPTGSSYNEQFF.

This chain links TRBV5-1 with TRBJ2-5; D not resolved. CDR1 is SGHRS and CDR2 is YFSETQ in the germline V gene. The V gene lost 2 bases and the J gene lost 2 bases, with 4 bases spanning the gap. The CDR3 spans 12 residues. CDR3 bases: TGCGCCAGCAGCTTTCTTCAAGAGACCCAGTACTTC. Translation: CASSFLQETQYF.

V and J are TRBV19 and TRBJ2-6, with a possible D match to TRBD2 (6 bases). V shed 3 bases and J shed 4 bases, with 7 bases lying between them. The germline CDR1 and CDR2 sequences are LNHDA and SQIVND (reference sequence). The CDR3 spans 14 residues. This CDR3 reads CASSMAGGANVLTF. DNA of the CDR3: TGTGCCAGTAGTATGGCGGGGGGGGCCAACGTCCTGACTTTC.

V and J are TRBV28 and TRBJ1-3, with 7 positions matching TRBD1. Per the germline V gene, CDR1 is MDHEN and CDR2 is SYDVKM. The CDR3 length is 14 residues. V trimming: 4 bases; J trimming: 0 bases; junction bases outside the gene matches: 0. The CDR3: CASSSGGSGNTIYF. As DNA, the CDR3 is TGTGCCAGCAGTTCAGGGGGCTCTGGAAACACCATATATTTT.

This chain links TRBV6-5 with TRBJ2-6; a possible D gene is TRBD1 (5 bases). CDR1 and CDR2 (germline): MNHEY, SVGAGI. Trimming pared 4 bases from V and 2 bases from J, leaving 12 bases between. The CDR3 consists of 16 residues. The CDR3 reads CASSSPATAGANVLTF. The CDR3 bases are TGTGCCAGCAGTTCGCCCGCGACAGCTGGGGCCAACGTCCTGACTTTC.

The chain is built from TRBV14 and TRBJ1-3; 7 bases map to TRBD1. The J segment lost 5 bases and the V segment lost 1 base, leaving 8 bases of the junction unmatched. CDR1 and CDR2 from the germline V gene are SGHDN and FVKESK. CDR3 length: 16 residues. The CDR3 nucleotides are TGTGCCAGCAGCCAAGTTGGCAGGGGGTATCGAAACACCATATATTTT. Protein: CASSQVGRGYRNTIYF. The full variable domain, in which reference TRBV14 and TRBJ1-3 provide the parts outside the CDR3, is EAGVTQFPSHSVIEKGQTVTLRCDPISGHDNLYWYRRVMGKEIKFLLHFVKESKQDESGMPNNRFLAERTGGTYSTLKVQPAELEDSGVYFCASSQVGRGYRNTIYFGEGSWLTVV.

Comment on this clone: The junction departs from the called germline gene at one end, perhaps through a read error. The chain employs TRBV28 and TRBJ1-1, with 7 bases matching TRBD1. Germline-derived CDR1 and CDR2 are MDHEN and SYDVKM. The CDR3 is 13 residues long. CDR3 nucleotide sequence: TGTGCCAGCATTAAAGGGGACAGACGAGGTTGGATCTTT. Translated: CASIKGDRRGWIF.

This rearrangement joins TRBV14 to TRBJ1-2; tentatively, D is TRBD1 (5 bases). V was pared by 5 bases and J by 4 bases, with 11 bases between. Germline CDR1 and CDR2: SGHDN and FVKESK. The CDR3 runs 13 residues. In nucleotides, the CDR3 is TGTGCCAGCAGCGTACGGGACGGCTATGGCTACACCTTC. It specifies CASSVRDGYGYTF.

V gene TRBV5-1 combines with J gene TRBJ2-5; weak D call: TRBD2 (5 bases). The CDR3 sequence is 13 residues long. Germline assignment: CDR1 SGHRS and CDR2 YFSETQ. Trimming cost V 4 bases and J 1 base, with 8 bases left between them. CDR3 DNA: TGCGCCAGCAGCATCCGGGGCCAAGAGACCCAGTACTTC. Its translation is CASSIRGQETQYF.

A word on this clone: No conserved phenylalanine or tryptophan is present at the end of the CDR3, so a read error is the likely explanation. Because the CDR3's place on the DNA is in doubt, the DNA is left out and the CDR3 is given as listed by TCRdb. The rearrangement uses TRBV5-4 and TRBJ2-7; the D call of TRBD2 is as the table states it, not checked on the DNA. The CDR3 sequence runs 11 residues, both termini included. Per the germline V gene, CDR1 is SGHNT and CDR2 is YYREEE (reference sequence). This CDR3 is CASSSSGLAVY.

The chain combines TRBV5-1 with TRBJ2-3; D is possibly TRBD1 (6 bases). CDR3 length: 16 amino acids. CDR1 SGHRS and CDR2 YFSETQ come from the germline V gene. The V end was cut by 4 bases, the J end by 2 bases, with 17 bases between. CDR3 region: CASSHLTGADTDTQYF. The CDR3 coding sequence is TGCGCCAGCAGCCACCTGACAGGCGCCGACACAGATACGCAGTATTTT.

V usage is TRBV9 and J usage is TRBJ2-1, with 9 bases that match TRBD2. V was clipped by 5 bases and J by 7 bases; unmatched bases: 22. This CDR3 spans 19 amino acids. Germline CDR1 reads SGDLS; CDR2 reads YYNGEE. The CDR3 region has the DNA TGTGCCAGCAGGGTAAACCCGGACTTAGCGGGAGATTTCGGTAATGAGCAGTTCTTC. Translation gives CASRVNPDLAGDFGNEQFF. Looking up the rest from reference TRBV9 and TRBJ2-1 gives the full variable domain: DSGVTQTPKHLITATGQRVTLRCSPRSGDLSVYWYQQSLDQGLQFLIQYYNGEERAKGNILERFSAQQFPDLHSELNLSSLELGDSALYFCASRVNPDLAGDFGNEQFFGPGTRLTVL.

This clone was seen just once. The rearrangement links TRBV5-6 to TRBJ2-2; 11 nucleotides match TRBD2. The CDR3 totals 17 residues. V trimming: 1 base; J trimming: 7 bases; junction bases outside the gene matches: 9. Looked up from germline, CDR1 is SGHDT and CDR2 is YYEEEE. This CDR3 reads CASSLTSGSRGRGELFF. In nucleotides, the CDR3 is TGTGCCAGCAGCTTGACTAGCGGGAGCAGGGGGCGCGGGGAGCTGTTTTTT.